This entry is about one TCR beta chain. The method was immunoSEQ multiplex PCR; TCRdb's version includes in-frame clones alone and lacks a portion of them. The data contain approximately 250,000 clones, roughly 87% of them singletons. This sample stems from a study of blood T cell repertoires in COVID-19. Study-wide background: Some COVID-19 samples were acute and others convalescent; all came from the United States, Italy and Spain. T cells, B-cell-depleted T cells, or PBMCs provided the cDNA or gDNA that served as material.

Two negative PCRs, clearance, or symptom resolution were required of recovered Cohort 3 donors. The CDR3 has 13 residues. The V gene's germline CDR1 is KGHSH and CDR2 LQKENI. J lost 3 bases, V lost 6 bases, and 1 base had no gene match. Sequences were obtained from PBMCs or T cells enriched from blood (not recorded which). This sequence joins TRBV18 and TRBJ2-2; 7 nucleotides line up with TRBD1. The clonotype comes from a woman aged 25 to 45 who had recovered from COVID-19. The CDR3 region has the DNA TGTGCCAGCTCGGGACAGCACACCGGGGAGCTGTTTTTT. It encodes CASSGQHTGELFF. Using reference TRBV18 and TRBJ2-2 for the parts outside the CDR3, the full variable domain is NAGVMQNPRHLVRRRGQEARLRCSPMKGHSHVYWYRQLPEEGLKFMVYLQKENIIDESGMPKERFSAEFPKEGPSILRIQQVVRGDSAAYFCASSGQHTGELFFGEGSRLTVL.